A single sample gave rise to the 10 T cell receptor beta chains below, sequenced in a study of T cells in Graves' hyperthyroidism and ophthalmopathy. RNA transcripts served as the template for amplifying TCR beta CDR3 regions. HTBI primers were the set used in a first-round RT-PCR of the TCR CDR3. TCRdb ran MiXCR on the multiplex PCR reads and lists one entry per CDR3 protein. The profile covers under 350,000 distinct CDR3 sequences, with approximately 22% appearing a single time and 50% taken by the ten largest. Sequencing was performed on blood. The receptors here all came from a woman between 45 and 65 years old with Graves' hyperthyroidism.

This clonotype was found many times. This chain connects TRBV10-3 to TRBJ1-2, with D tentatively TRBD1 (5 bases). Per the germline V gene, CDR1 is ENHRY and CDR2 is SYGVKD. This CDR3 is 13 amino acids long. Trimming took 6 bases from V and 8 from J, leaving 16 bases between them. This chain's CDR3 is CAISVQESNGYTF. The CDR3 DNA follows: TGTGCCATCAGCGTACAGGAATCTAACGGCTACACCTTC.

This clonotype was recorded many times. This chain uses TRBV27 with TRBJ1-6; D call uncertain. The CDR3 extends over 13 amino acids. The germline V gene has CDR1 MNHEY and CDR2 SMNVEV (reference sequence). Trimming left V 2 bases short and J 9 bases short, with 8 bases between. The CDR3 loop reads CASSLNLGSPLHF. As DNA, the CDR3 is TGTGCCAGCAGTTTAAACCTGGGTTCACCCCTCCACTTT.

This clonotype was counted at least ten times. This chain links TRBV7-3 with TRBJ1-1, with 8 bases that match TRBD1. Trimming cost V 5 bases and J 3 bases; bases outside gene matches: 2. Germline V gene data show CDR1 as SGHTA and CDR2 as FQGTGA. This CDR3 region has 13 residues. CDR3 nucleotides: TGTGCCAGCAGCCAGGACAGGGACACTGAAGCTTTCTTT. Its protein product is CASSQDRDTEAFF.

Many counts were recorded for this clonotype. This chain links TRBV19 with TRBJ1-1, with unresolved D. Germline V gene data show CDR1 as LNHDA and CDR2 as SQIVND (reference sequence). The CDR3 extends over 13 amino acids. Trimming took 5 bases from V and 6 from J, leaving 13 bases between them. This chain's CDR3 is CASSPGPKAEAFF. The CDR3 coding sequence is TGTGCCAGTAGTCCCGGACCCAAGGCTGAAGCTTTCTTT.

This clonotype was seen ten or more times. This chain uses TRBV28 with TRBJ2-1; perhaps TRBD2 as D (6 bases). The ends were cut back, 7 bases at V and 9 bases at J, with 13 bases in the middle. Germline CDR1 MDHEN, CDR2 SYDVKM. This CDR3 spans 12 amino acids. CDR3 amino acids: CASKWTTSEQFF. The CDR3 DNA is TGTGCCAGCAAATGGACTACCAGTGAGCAGTTCTTC.

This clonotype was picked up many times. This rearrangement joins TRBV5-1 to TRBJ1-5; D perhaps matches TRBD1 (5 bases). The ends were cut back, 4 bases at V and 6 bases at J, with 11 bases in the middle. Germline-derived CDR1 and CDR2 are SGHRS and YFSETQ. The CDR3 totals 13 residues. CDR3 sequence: CASSTGTGQPQHF. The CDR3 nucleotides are TGCGCCAGCAGCACCGGGACGGGTCAGCCCCAGCATTTT.

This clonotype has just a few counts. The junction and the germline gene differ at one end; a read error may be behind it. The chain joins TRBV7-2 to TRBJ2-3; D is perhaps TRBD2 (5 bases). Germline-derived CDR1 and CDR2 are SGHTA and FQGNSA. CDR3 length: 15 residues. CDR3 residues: CANSLVSSGPDTQYF. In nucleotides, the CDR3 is TGTGCCAACAGCTTAGTCTCAAGCGGTCCAGATACGCAGTATTTT.

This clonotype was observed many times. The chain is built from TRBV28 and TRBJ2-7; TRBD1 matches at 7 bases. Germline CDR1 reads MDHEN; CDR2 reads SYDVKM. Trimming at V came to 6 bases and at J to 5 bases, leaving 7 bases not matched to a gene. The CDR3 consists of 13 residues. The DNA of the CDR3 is TGTGCCAGCAGCCGCCCAGGGGGAGACGAGCAGTACTTC. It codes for CASSRPGGDEQYF.

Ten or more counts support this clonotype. DNA of the CDR3: TGTGCCAGCAGCCTCCGGTTCGATGAAGCTTTCTTT. It encodes CASSLRFDEAFF. The gene calls are TRBV6-1 and TRBJ1-1, with unresolved D. Germline V lookup: CDR1 MNHNS, CDR2 SASEGT. The CDR3 has 12 residues. The V gene lost 6 bases and the J gene lost 7 bases, with 12 bases spanning the gap.

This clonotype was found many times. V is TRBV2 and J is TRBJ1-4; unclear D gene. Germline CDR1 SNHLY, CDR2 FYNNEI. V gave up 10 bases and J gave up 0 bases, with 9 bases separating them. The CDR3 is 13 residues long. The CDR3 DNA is TGTGCCACGCGGACGCCAACTAATGAAAAACTGTTTTTT. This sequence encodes CATRTPTNEKLFF.